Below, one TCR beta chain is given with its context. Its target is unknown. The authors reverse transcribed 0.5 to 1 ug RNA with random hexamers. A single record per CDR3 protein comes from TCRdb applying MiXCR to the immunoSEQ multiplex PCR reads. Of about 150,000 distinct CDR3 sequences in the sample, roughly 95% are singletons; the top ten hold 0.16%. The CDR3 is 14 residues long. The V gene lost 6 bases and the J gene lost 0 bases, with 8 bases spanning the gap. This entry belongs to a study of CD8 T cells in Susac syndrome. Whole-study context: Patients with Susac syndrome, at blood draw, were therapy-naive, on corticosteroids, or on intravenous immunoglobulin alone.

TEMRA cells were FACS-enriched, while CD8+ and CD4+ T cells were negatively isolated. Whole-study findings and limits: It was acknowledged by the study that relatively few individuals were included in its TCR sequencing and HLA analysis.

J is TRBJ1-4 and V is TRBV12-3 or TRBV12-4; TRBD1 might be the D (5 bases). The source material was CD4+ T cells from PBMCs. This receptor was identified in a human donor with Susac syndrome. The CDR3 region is CASSGTATNEKLFF. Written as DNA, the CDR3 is TGTGCCAGCAGCGGGACCGCAACTAATGAAAAACTGTTTTTT.